This record concerns one T cell receptor (beta chain) sequence. Its cognate antigen is unknown. The sample comes from a study of identifying expanded T cells in peripheral blood. TCRdb's copy holds only in-frame clones and misses some; the assay was immunoSEQ multiplex PCR. The sample yields over 70,000 clones, around 89% seen once. Broader study findings: Clone count variance between roughly 2-week samples rose with total template count.

Collection occurred without any documented infections or immune events in donors. The germline V and J ends were trimmed by 1 base and 4 bases, with 16 bases remaining between them. Germline CDR1 and CDR2: SGHTA and FQGNSA. The CDR3 has 16 residues. The source of this sequence is a person aged 18 to 70 in good health. The sample was blood. This chain links TRBV7-2 with TRBJ1-2; possible D gene TRBD1, 6 bases. This CDR3 reads CASSLVGPGAAYGYTF. CDR3 bases: TGTGCCAGCAGCTTAGTGGGTCCGGGGGCAGCCTATGGCTACACCTTC.